This T cell receptor beta chain was profiled in a study of OX40 agonist ivuxolimab in advanced cancers. This clone showed up just a few times. Patients were ruled out by autoimmune disease history or systemic immunosuppression. Generated by immunoSEQ multiplex PCR, the TCRdb table keeps only in-frame clones and is missing some. The data contain some 25,000 clones, roughly four fifths of them singletons. CDR1 LNHDA and CDR2 SQIVND come from the germline V gene (reference sequence). V gave up 2 bases and J gave up 2 bases; unmatched junction bases: 5. The CDR3 contains 15 residues. This rearrangement joins TRBV19 to TRBJ2-7; 8 bases are shared with TRBD2. The origin of this receptor is an adult with an advanced solid tumor such as melanoma, head and neck, liver or kidney cancer. The sequencing used CD4+ or CD8+ T cells sorted from blood, collected in a trial of the OX40 agonist ivuxolimab. As DNA, the CDR3 is TGTGCCAGTAGTATATCCCCAGCGGGGGCCTACGAGCAGTACTTC. As protein: CASSISPAGAYEQYF. The complete variable domain, with remaining parts taken from reference TRBV19 and TRBJ2-7, reads DGGITQSPKYLFRKEGQNVTLSCEQNLNHDAMYWYRQDPGQGLRLIYYSQIVNDFQKGDIAEGYSVSREKKESFPLTVTSAQKNPTAFYLCASSISPAGAYEQYFGPGTRLTVT.